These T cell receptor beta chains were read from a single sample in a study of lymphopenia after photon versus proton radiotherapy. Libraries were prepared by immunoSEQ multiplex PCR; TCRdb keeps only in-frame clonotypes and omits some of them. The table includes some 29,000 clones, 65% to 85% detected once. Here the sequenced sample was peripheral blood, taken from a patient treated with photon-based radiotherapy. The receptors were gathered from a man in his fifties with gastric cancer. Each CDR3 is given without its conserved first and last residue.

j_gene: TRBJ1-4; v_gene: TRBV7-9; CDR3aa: ASSLGGRGHEKLF
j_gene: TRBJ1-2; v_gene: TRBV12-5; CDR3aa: ASGLVIQGSGYT
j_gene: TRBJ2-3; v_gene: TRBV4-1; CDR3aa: ASSLGQGASSTDTQY
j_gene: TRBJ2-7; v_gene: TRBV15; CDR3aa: ATSRGQGINYEQY
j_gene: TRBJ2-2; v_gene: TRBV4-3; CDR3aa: ASSLTSGGVDGELF
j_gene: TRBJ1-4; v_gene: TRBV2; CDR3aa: ASNIGTHNEKLF
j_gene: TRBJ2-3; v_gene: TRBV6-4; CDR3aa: ASSVQGGTDTQY
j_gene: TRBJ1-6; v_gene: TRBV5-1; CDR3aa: ASSLPVPGQVNSPLH
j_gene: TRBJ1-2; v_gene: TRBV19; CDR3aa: ASSLGQGAGGYT
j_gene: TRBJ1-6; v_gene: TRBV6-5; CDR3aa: ASRSIDRYNSPLH
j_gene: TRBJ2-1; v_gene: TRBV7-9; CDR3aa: ASSLNSGGTWNEQF
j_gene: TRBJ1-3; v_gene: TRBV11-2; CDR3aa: ASSLGGVSGNTIY
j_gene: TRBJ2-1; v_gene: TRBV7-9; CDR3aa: ASSQRSTDEQF
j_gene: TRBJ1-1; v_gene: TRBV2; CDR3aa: ASSIPGQGGYEAF
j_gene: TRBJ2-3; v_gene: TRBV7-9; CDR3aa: ASSFIVRSDTQY
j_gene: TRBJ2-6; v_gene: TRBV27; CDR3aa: ASSFRANILSASGANVLT
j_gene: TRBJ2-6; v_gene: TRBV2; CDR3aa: ASSEQRTGANVLT
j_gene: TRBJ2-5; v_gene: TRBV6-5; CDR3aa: ASSNGRGRETQY
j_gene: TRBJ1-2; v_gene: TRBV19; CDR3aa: ASSNLQGSGYT
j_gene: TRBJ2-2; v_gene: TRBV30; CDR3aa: ASSTGRGPTNTGELF
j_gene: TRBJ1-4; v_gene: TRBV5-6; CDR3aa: ASSPSDRRNEKLF
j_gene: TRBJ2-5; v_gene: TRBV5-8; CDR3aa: ASSFLSSQETQY
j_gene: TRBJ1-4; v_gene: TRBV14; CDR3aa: ASSQGAGAREKLF
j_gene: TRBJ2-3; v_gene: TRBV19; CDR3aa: ASRGLAGASTDTQY
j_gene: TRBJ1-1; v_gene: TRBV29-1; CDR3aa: SGRAGTGINTEAF
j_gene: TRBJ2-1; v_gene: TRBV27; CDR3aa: ASSLLQVSRNEQF
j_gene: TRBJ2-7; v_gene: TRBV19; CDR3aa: ASSYPGAYEQY
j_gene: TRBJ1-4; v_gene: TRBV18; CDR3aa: ASSARQGGEKLF
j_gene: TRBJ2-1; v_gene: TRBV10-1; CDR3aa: ASSPGHEQF
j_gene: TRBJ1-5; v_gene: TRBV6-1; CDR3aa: ASSEEGQGVKQPQH
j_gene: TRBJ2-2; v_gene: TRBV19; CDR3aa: ASSIVGGRATGELF
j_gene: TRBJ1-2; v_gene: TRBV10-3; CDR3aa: AISPGQVNYGYT
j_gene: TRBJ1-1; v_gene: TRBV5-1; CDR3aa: ASSLGTVGSAEAF
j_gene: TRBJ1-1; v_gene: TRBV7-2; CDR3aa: ASSLMANTEAF
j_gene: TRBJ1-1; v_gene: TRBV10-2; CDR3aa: ASSESGRGVMNTEAF
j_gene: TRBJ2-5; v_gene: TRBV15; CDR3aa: ATSNDRVETQY
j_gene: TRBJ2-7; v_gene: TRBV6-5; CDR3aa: ASSIPYSYEQY
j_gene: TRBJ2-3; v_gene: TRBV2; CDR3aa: ASRTRTTSTDTQY
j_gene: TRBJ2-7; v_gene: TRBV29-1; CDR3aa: SVAPANYEQY
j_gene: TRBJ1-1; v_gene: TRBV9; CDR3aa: ASSASDTEAF
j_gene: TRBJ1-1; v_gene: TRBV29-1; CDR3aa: SVSTRGVATEAF
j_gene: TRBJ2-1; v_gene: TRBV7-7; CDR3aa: ASSEGGRGTYNEQF